Only a few counts were recorded for the clone carrying this T cell receptor beta chain. V lost 3 bases, J lost 2 bases, and 5 bases lay in between. CDR1 MNHEY and CDR2 SMNVEV come from the germline V gene (reference sequence). The CDR3 runs 13 residues. These data are taken from a study of T-cell memory formation after mild COVID-19. A single record per CDR3 protein comes from TCRdb applying MiXCR to the 5' RACE reads. The sample shows about 140,000 distinct CDR3 sequences, almost 25% of them seen only once. The sequencing sample was made of PBMCs or a T cell subset sorted from them (not recorded which). This receptor was identified in an adult woman who had mild COVID-19 (a few samples of this study predate the infection). Cell type and time point are not known. This chain links TRBV27 with TRBJ1-5; D uncertain. The CDR3, as DNA: TGTGCCAGCAGTTTTCAGGGCAATCAGCCCCAGCATTTT. This codes for CASSFQGNQPQHF.